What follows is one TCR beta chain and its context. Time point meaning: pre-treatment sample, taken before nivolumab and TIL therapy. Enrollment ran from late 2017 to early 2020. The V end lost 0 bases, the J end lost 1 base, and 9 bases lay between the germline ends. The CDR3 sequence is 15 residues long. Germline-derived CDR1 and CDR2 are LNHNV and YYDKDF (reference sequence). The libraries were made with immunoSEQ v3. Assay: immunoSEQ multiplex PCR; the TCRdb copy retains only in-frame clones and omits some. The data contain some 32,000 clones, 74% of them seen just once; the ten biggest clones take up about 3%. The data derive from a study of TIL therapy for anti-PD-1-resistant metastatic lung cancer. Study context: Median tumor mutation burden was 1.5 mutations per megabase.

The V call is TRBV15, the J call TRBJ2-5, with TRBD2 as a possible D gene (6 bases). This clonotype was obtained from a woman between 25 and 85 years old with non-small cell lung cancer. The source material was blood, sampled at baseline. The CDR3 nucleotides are TGTGCCACCAGCAGAGATTCCGGGGGCCAAGAGACCCAGTACTTC. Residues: CATSRDSGGQETQYF.